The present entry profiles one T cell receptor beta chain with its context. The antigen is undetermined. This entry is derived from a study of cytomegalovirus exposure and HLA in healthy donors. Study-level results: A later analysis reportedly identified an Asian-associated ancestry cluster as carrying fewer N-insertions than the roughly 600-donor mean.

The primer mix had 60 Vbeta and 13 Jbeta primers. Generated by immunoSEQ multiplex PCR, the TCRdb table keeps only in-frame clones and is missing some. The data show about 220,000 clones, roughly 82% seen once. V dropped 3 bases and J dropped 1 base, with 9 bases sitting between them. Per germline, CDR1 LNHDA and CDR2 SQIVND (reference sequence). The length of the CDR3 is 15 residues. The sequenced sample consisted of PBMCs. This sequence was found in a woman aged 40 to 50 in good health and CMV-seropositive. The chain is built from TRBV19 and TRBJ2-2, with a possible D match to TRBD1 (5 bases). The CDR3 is CASSMGQLNTGELFF. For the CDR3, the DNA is TGTGCCAGTAGTATGGGGCAGTTGAACACCGGGGAGCTGTTTTTT.